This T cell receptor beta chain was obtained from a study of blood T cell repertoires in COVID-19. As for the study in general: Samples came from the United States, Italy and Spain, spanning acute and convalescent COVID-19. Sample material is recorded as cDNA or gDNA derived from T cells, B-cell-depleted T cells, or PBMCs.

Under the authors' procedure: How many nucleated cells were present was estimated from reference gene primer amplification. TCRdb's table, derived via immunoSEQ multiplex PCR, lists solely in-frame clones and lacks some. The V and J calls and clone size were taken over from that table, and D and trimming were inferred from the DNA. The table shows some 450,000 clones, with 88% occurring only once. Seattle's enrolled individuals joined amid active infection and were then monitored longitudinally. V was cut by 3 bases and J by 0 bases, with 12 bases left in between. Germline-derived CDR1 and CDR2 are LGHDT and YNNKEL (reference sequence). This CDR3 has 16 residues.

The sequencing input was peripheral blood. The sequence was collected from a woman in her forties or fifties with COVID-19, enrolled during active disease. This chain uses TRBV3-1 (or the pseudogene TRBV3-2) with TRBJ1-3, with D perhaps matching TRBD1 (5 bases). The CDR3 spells CASSQFHGGSGNTIYF. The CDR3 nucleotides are TGTGCCAGCAGCCAGTTTCACGGGGGCTCTGGAAACACCATATATTTT.